Listed here are 18 T cell receptor beta chains from one sample, sequenced in a study of blood T cell repertoires in COVID-19. TCRdb keeps only in-frame clones here, not all; method: immunoSEQ multiplex PCR. The profile shows around 400,000 clones, around 87% of them singletons. The sequenced sample consisted of peripheral blood. Receptors were obtained from a woman in her twenties or thirties with COVID-19, enrolled during active disease.

The chain recombines TRBV15 with TRBJ2-3; perhaps TRBD1 as D (6 bases). CDR1 LNHNV and CDR2 YYDKDF come from the germline V gene (reference sequence). The CDR3 spans 17 residues. Trimming pared 0 bases from V and 4 bases from J, leaving 17 bases between. The CDR3 here is CATSRDSGVRGSDTQYF. CDR3 bases: TGTGCCACCAGCAGAGATTCTGGTGTCAGGGGCTCAGATACGCAGTATTTT. Looking up the rest from reference TRBV15 and TRBJ2-3 gives the full variable domain: DAMVIQNPRYQVTQFGKPVTLSCSQTLNHNVMYWYQQKSSQAPKLLFHYYDKDFNNEADTPDNFQSRRPNTSFCFLDIRSPGLGDTAMYLCATSRDSGVRGSDTQYFGPGTRLTVL.

This chain connects TRBV19 to TRBJ1-4; the match to TRBD1 covers 7 bases. CDR1 is LNHDA and CDR2 is SQIVND in the germline V gene (reference sequence). The length of the CDR3 is 13 residues. Trimming took 9 bases from V and 8 from J; bases not matched to a gene: 9. DNA for the CDR3: TGTGCCAGCGGACAGGAATCTACAGAAAAACTGTTTTTT. This encodes CASGQESTEKLFF.

The chain links TRBV9 to TRBJ2-2; D is possibly TRBD1 (5 bases). From germline, CDR1 is SGDLS and CDR2 YYNGEE. The CDR3 spans 19 residues. The V and J ends lost 0 bases and 3 bases respectively, with 21 bases between them. In nucleotides, the CDR3 is TGTGCCAGCAGCGTAGGGGTAGTCAGGGTCCCCACATACACCGGGGAGCTGTTTTTT. Encoded protein: CASSVGVVRVPTYTGELFF.

This clone was observed a handful of times. V is TRBV27 and J is TRBJ1-1, with D possibly TRBD1 on 5 matching bases. The CDR3 sequence is 15 residues long. Germline assignment: CDR1 MNHEY and CDR2 SMNVEV (reference sequence). The V end lost 7 bases, the J end lost 1 base, and 16 bases lay between the germline ends. CDR3 nucleotides: TGTGCCAGCACCAGAGCGGGACGGGAGAACACTGAAGCTTTCTTT. It encodes CASTRAGRENTEAFF.

The chain has TRBV28 and TRBJ2-2, with 7 nucleotides matching TRBD2. V was pared by 8 bases and J by 0 bases, with 6 bases of the junction left unmatched. Germline CDR1 is MDHEN and CDR2 is SYDVKM. This CDR3 comprises 15 residues. The chain's CDR3 is CASVLSGSNTGELFF. DNA of the CDR3: TGTGCCAGCGTCCTTAGCGGGTCGAACACCGGGGAGCTGTTTTTT.

V usage is TRBV10-2 and J usage is TRBJ1-5; D is possibly TRBD1 (6 bases). Trimming cost V 8 bases and J 6 bases, with 17 bases left between them. Germline CDR1 reads WSHSY; CDR2 reads SAAADI. The CDR3 is 14 amino acids. In DNA form, the CDR3 reads TGCGCCAGCCGACGAACAGGGTGGGTTCAGCCCCAGCATTTT. It yields the protein CASRRTGWVQPQHF.

As concerns this clone: This sample also contains other DNA sequences that code for the same CDR3. The chain combines TRBV29-1 with TRBJ2-3, with D possibly matching TRBD1 (5 bases). The CDR3 is made up of 14 amino acids. Germline CDR1 is SQVTM and CDR2 is ANQGSEA. V gave up 2 bases and J gave up 0 bases, with 9 bases separating them. This chain's CDR3 is CSVEQGTSTDTQYF. As DNA, the CDR3 is TGCAGCGTTGAACAGGGAACTAGCACAGATACGCAGTATTTT.

This rearrangement joins TRBV30 to TRBJ2-7; 9 positions match TRBD2. This CDR3 spans 16 amino acids. Germline V gene data show CDR1 as GTSNPN and CDR2 as SVGIG (reference sequence). Germline trimming cut 2 bases from V and 5 bases from J; bases unmatched to any gene: 13. The CDR3 sequence is CAWSRRLAANGDEQYF. CDR3 sequence (DNA): TGTGCCTGGAGTAGGAGACTAGCGGCCAATGGGGACGAGCAGTACTTC.

The chain recombines TRBV4-1 with TRBJ1-1, with 7 bases aligning to TRBD1. Per the germline V gene, CDR1 is MGHRA and CDR2 is YSYEKL. Trimming at V came to 10 bases and at J to 0 bases, leaving 5 bases not matched to a gene. The CDR3 is 13 residues long. CDR3 DNA sequence: TGCGCCACTAGGGGACAGATGAACACTGAAGCTTTCTTT. This encodes CATRGQMNTEAFF.

This clone appeared once. This chain joins TRBV6-6 and TRBJ1-1; no firm D call. Looked up from germline, CDR1 is MNHNY and CDR2 is SVGAGI (reference sequence). The CDR3 is 14 amino acids. The V gene lost 2 bases and the J gene lost 8 bases, with 15 bases spanning the gap. CDR3 sequence reads: CASSYQDLAGEAFF. CDR3 DNA: TGTGCCAGCAGTTACCAGGACCTCGCGGGAGAAGCTTTCTTT.

This clone was recorded a few times. This sequence joins TRBV7-2 and TRBJ2-1; D may be TRBD2 (9 bases). V was pared by 7 bases and J by 8 bases, with 24 bases between. In germline, CDR1 is SGHTA, CDR2 FQGNSA. This CDR3 has 16 residues. CDR3 in amino acids: CASTLFRLAGQDEQFF. The DNA for the CDR3 is TGTGCCAGCACCCTTTTTAGGCTAGCGGGACAGGATGAGCAGTTCTTC.

V gene TRBV11-2 combines with J gene TRBJ2-1, with TRBD2 matching over 14 bases. The CDR3 has 16 amino acids. Germline CDR1 reads SGHAT; CDR2 reads FQNNGV. V shed 1 base, J shed 15 bases, and the junction held 11 bases outside the gene matches. CDR3: CASSLGLAGGPGSAFF. The DNA of the CDR3 is TGTGCCAGCAGCTTAGGACTAGCGGGAGGGCCAGGGTCGGCGTTCTTC.

The chain combines TRBV21-1 with TRBJ2-3; TRBD1, the D gene given by the table, was not confirmed from the DNA. TRBV21-1 counts as a pseudogene. There are 16 residues in the CDR3. The CDR3 DNA reads as TGTGCCCCCGTGGGACGTGGACAGGCCAACACAGATACGCAGTATTTT. This codes for CAPVGRGQANTDTQYF.

The rearrangement uses TRBV2 and TRBJ1-4; D unclear. With 4 bases removed from V and 4 bases from J, the gap between germline ends came to 10 bases. In germline, CDR1 is SNHLY, CDR2 FYNNEI. The CDR3 consists of 14 residues. The CDR3 here is CASSGTGINEKLFF. The DNA for the CDR3 is TGTGCCAGCAGTGGTACGGGGATTAATGAAAAACTGTTTTTT.

This clone appeared once. The chain uses TRBV7-2 and TRBJ2-5; no clear D gene. V was clipped by 0 bases and J by 2 bases, with 4 bases between them. Germline V gene sequence: CDR1 SGHTA, CDR2 FQGNSA. This CDR3 is built from 13 residues. CDR3: CASSLARQETQYF. CDR3 nucleotide sequence: TGTGCCAGCAGCTTAGCCAGACAAGAGACCCAGTACTTC.

The chain joins TRBV24-1 to TRBJ2-3; 9 positions agree with TRBD1. The CDR3 loop spans 15 amino acids. With V trimmed by 7 bases and J by 0 bases, 4 bases remained unmatched. Germline V gene data show CDR1 as KGHDR and CDR2 as SFDVKD. The CDR3: CATRRTGDSTDTQYF. In DNA form, the CDR3 reads TGTGCCACCAGAAGGACAGGGGACAGCACAGATACGCAGTATTTT.

The J gene is TRBJ2-5, the V gene TRBV10-3, with 7 bases fitting TRBD2. The germline CDR1 and CDR2 sequences are ENHRY and SYGVKD. This CDR3 spans 14 amino acids. J was trimmed by 5 bases and V by 3 bases; bases with no gene match: 6. The CDR3 DNA reads TGTGCCATCAGTGACCCCGAGGGAGGGGAGACCCAGTACTTC. Translated, it gives CAISDPEGGETQYF.

For this clone: This specimen includes other DNA sequences encoding the same CDR3. The chain employs TRBV12-3 or TRBV12-4 and TRBJ1-5; perhaps TRBD1 as D (6 bases). This CDR3 contains 13 residues. V dropped 6 bases and J dropped 2 bases, with 8 bases sitting between them. CDR3 bases: TGTGCCAGCAGCCAGGGGCGCAATCAGCCCCAGCATTTT. Translating it yields CASSQGRNQPQHF.